The TCR beta chain under discussion was sequenced for a study of T-cell memory formation after mild COVID-19. TCRdb redid the calling of the 5' RACE reads with MiXCR, one entry per CDR3 protein. The profile shows about 390,000 distinct CDR3 sequences, over 20% of them singletons. Germline V lookup: CDR1 SQVTM, CDR2 ANQGSEA. The CDR3 length is 11 residues. V shed 4 bases and J shed 3 bases, with 6 bases lying between them. Input material: PBMCs or a T cell subset sorted from them (not recorded which). The TCR sequence derives from an adult woman who had mild COVID-19 (a few samples of this study predate the infection). Cell type and time point are not known. The gene calls are TRBV29-1 and TRBJ1-2, with TRBD1 as a possible D gene (6 bases). The CDR3 here is CSVAGDYGYTF. The DNA of the CDR3 is TGCAGCGTTGCAGGGGACTATGGCTACACCTTC. The variable domain in full, completed from reference TRBV29-1 and TRBJ1-2, reads SAVISQKPSRDICQRGTSLTIQCQVDSQVTMMFWYRQQPGQSLTLIATANQGSEATYESGFVIDKFPISRPNLTFSTLTVSNMSPEDSSIYLCSVAGDYGYTFGSGTRLTVV.